This TCR beta chain was documented in a study of beta chain features in type 1 diabetes. On the study more broadly: Regarding age, gender and cell yields, patients proved similar to healthy donors. Points from the study as a whole: Moderate but significant shortening of TCRB CDR3s was recorded in all four CD4+ subsets from Type 1 diabetes patients. Whether HLA type influences TCRB rearrangement remained unresolved here. Diminished insertions and augmented deletions at VDJ junctions characterized type 1 diabetes patients.

About this clone itself: What it binds is not known.

Germline-derived CDR1 and CDR2 are MNHNY and SVGAGI (reference sequence). The CDR3 extends over 12 amino acids. Trimming pared 5 bases from V and 11 bases from J, leaving 15 bases between. Every bit of the isolated RNA underwent reverse transcription, so sequencing read expressed TCRB transcripts. The assay was immunoSEQ multiplex PCR, and TCRdb's table has in-frame clones only and misses some. The sample carries 550,000 to 850,000 clones, 10% to 15% recorded once. Sorting with CD45RO/CCR7/CD25/CD127/CD95/CD27 yielded naive, central memory, regulatory and stem-like memory CD4+ cells. Sequenced material: naive CD4+ T cells from blood. The source is a man aged 18 to 30 with type 1 diabetes. The chain is built from TRBV6-6 and TRBJ1-2; D not resolved. The CDR3 region is CASSPRRQGYTF. CDR3 sequence (DNA): TGTGCCAGCAGTCCACGACGACAAGGGTACACCTTC.